This T cell receptor (beta chain) was documented in a study of cytomegalovirus exposure and HLA in healthy donors. Whole-study results and caveats: Prediction of most subjects' HLA-A and HLA-B alleles by TCR beta sequences was reportedly accurate.

Notes on this clone: Its target is not known.

The PCR was carried out with 60 Vbeta primers and 13 Jbeta primers. Study processing details: Later analysis identified roughly 82 million unique TCR beta chains, about 10 million shared. Using immunoSEQ multiplex PCR, the repertoire was profiled, and TCRdb retains in-frame clones only, with some absent. From that table come the V and J calls and clone size; the DNA was used to work out D and trimming. Of 150,000 to 200,000 clones listed, approximately 59% are singletons. The origin of this receptor is a man between 35 and 55 years old in good health and CMV-seronegative. The specimen sequenced was PBMCs.

DNA for the CDR3: TGTGCCAGCTCACCACAGGGGGCCTACGAGCAGTACTTC. Its protein is CASSPQGAYEQYF. The J gene is TRBJ2-7, the V gene TRBV18, with D possibly matching TRBD1 (6 bases). Trimming removed 1 base at V and 2 bases at J, with 6 bases between. This CDR3 is 13 amino acids long. Germline V CDR1 and CDR2: KGHSH, LQKENI.